Shown below are 32 T cell receptor beta chains from a single sample sequenced in a study of identical twins. TCRdb used MiXCR to reprocess the 5' RACE reads, holding one entry per CDR3 protein. Of around 670,000 distinct CDR3 sequences listed, 5.5% to 6.5% were seen once; the top ten hold under 2%. Sequencing was carried out using naive T cells sorted from blood. Receptors were obtained from a man younger than 30 in good health.

CDR3 DNA: TGTGCCAGCAGCTTAGTCGGAGGGACCCATGAGCAGTTCTTC. Its protein is CASSLVGGTHEQFF. The genes are TRBV7-9 and TRBJ2-1, with D tentatively TRBD2 (6 bases). Germline V gene sequence: CDR1 SEHNR, CDR2 FQNEAQ (reference sequence). The ends were cut back, 1 base at V and 8 bases at J, with 12 bases in the middle. This CDR3 has 14 residues.

The chain links TRBV19 to TRBJ1-2; perhaps TRBD1 as D (6 bases). From germline, CDR1 is LNHDA and CDR2 SQIVND (reference sequence). The ends were cut back, 4 bases at V and 4 bases at J, with 16 bases in the middle. CDR3 length: 15 amino acids. CDR3 DNA: TGTGCCAGTAGTAGCAACAGGGTTTCCAGCTATGGCTACACCTTC. Protein product: CASSSNRVSSYGYTF.

This clonotype turned up a few times. This chain joins TRBV11-2 and TRBJ2-1; TRBD2 agrees at 11 bases. CDR1 and CDR2 (germline): SGHAT, FQNNGV. The CDR3 has 19 residues. V was clipped by 5 bases and J by 3 bases; unmatched bases: 15. This CDR3 is CASSAYAGTSGYLYNEQFF. DNA for the CDR3: TGTGCCAGCAGCGCCTACGCCGGGACTAGCGGTTATCTCTACAATGAGCAGTTCTTC. The variable domain in full, with the rest retrieved from reference TRBV11-2 and TRBJ2-1, is EAGVAQSPRYKIIEKRQSVAFWCNPISGHATLYWYQQILGQGPKLLIQFQNNGVVDDSQLPKDRFSAERLKGVDSTLKIQPAKLEDSAVYLCASSAYAGTSGYLYNEQFFGPGTRLTVL.

The sample holds many counts of this clonotype. The chain carries TRBV5-1 and TRBJ2-1; TRBD1 matches 8 bases. Germline-derived CDR1 and CDR2 are SGHRS and YFSETQ. J was trimmed by 1 base and V by 3 bases; bases with no gene match: 3. The CDR3 sequence is 15 residues long. The CDR3 is CASSWDRRSYNEQFF. The CDR3, as DNA: TGCGCCAGCAGCTGGGACAGGCGTTCCTACAATGAGCAGTTCTTC.

This clonotype was seen repeatedly, ten times or more. This sequence joins TRBV9 and TRBJ1-1; 7 bases align to TRBD1. The CDR3 loop spans 14 amino acids. The V segment lost 2 bases and the J segment 0 bases; nucleotides outside the gene matches: 1. Germline lookup yields CDR1 SGDLS and CDR2 YYNGEE. The CDR3 region has the DNA TGTGCCAGCAGCGTTACAGGGGTGAACACTGAAGCTTTCTTT. It specifies CASSVTGVNTEAFF. Full variable domain (missing parts from reference TRBV9 and TRBJ1-1): DSGVTQTPKHLITATGQRVTLRCSPRSGDLSVYWYQQSLDQGLQFLIQYYNGEERAKGNILERFSAQQFPDLHSELNLSSLELGDSALYFCASSVTGVNTEAFFGQGTRLTVV.

In its sample, this clonotype was seen a few times. The CDR3 is CASSLRQTPGTDTQYF. The CDR3 DNA sequence: TGTGCCAGCAGCCTACGACAGACCCCGGGCACAGATACGCAGTATTTT. V and J are TRBV7-9 and TRBJ2-3; TRBD1 might be the D (5 bases). CDR1 is SEHNR, CDR2 FQNEAQ, per germline (reference sequence). CDR3 length: 16 amino acids. Deletions cut 5 bases from V and 1 base from J, with 16 bases between.

This clonotype was seen many times. This chain uses TRBV15 with TRBJ2-3, with TRBD2 as a possible D gene (5 bases). The CDR3 extends over 15 amino acids. With 2 bases removed from V and 4 bases from J, the gap between germline ends came to 13 bases. CDR1 and CDR2 from the germline V gene are LNHNV and YYDKDF (reference sequence). The CDR3 protein is CATSRSGLTPDTQYF. The CDR3 DNA reads TGTGCCACCAGCAGATCCGGACTCACCCCAGATACGCAGTATTTT.

This clonotype was detected many times. The chain uses TRBV29-1 and TRBJ2-1; D is perhaps TRBD1 or TRBD2 (5 bases each). The CDR3 is made up of 11 amino acids. The germline V gene encodes CDR1 SQVTM and CDR2 ANQGSEA. V lost 8 bases, J lost 10 bases, and 15 bases lay in between. The CDR3 bases are TGCAGCACCCCTCGGGGCTTGGAGCAGTTCTTC. This translates into CSTPRGLEQFF.

This clonotype was recorded at least ten times. The chain couples TRBV5-1 to TRBJ2-1, with TRBD1 matching 7 bases. Germline V gene sequence: CDR1 SGHRS, CDR2 YFSETQ. V lost 6 bases, J lost 6 bases, and 6 bases stayed unmatched. The CDR3 is 13 residues long. CDR3 loop: CASIQPGGNEQFF. The CDR3 region has the DNA TGCGCCAGCATCCAACCAGGGGGCAATGAGCAGTTCTTC.

This clonotype was picked up many times. The rearrangement joins TRBV28 to TRBJ2-6, with 7 bases fitting TRBD1. The length of the CDR3 is 15 residues. The J segment lost 2 bases and the V segment lost 7 bases, leaving 5 bases of the junction unmatched. CDR1 is MDHEN and CDR2 is SYDVKM in the germline V gene. Here the CDR3 DNA reads TGTGCCAGCAACCCGACAGGGCCTGGGGCCAACGTCCTGACTTTC. This sequence encodes CASNPTGPGANVLTF.

This clonotype was counted at least ten times. The chain combines TRBV5-1 with TRBJ2-7; TRBD2 agrees at 10 bases. Germline CDR1 SGHRS, CDR2 YFSETQ. The junction had 2 bases not matched to a gene; V was cut back by 5 bases and J by 0 bases. The CDR3 has 14 residues. The CDR3 DNA is TGCGCCAGCAGAGGGACTAGCGACTCCTACGAGCAGTACTTC. This codes for CASRGTSDSYEQYF.

V gene TRBV28 combines with J gene TRBJ2-6; D may match TRBD1 or TRBD2 (7 bases each). The V end lost 5 bases, the J end lost 0 bases, and 20 bases lay between the germline ends. Germline CDR1 and CDR2: MDHEN and SYDVKM. The CDR3 loop spans 19 amino acids. Here the CDR3 reads CASSLQGGALLSGANVLTF. The CDR3 bases are TGTGCCAGCAGTCTCCAGGGGGGGGCGCTTCTCTCTGGGGCCAACGTCCTGACTTTC.

This clonotype has only a few counts. This chain connects TRBV6-5 to TRBJ1-2; D ambiguous. The germline V gene encodes CDR1 MNHEY and CDR2 SVGAGI. The V end lost 0 bases, the J end lost 4 bases, and 15 bases lay between the germline ends. CDR3 length: 16 amino acids. CDR3 nucleotide sequence: TGTGCCAGCAGTTACTCGCCGGGAGCTCCGTCCTATGGCTACACCTTC. Its translation is CASSYSPGAPSYGYTF.

This clonotype occurred many times. The rearrangement uses TRBV29-1 and TRBJ2-1; 9 bases line up with TRBD2. The CDR3 is made up of 15 amino acids. Trimming at V came to 5 bases and at J to 0 bases, leaving 5 bases not matched to a gene. Germline assignment: CDR1 SQVTM and CDR2 ANQGSEA. CDR3 DNA: TGCAGCGTTCTAGCGGGATCCGGCTCCTACAATGAGCAGTTCTTC. It is translated as CSVLAGSGSYNEQFF.

The sample holds many counts of this clonotype. The chain couples TRBV24-1 to TRBJ2-1, with 8 nucleotides matching TRBD2. Trimming removed 8 bases from V and 10 bases from J; junction bases left unmatched: 15. The germline V gene encodes CDR1 KGHDR and CDR2 SFDVKD. CDR3 size: 15 residues. The CDR3 loop is CATTRGKAGVPEQFF. The CDR3 DNA sequence: TGTGCCACCACCAGAGGGAAAGCGGGAGTCCCGGAGCAGTTCTTC.

This clonotype occurred a few times. The chain uses TRBV20-1 and TRBJ2-7; tentatively, D is TRBD1 (6 bases). The CDR3 is 16 amino acids. Deletions cut 1 base from V and 4 bases from J, with 20 bases between. CDR1 and CDR2 (germline): DFQATT, SNEGSKA (reference sequence). The CDR3 loop reads CSARGAQGNTPYEQYF. In DNA, the CDR3 is TGCAGTGCTAGAGGAGCTCAGGGGAATACTCCATACGAGCAGTACTTC.

The rearrangement uses TRBV24-1 and TRBJ1-2, with unresolved D. The germline V gene has CDR1 KGHDR and CDR2 SFDVKD. Trimming pared 2 bases from V and 4 bases from J, leaving 10 bases between. This CDR3 contains 14 residues. CDR3 DNA: TGTGCCACCAGTGATTCTAGGCAGGTCTATGGCTACACCTTC. It specifies CATSDSRQVYGYTF.

This clonotype came up many times. This chain connects TRBV20-1 to TRBJ2-5; TRBD2 is a possible D gene (6 bases). Trimming took off 5 bases at V and 0 bases at J, with 16 bases between the two ends. Germline V gives CDR1 DFQATT, CDR2 SNEGSKA (reference sequence). CDR3 length: 15 amino acids. This CDR3 is CSAPSSGSYQETQYF. As DNA, the CDR3 is TGCAGTGCTCCGTCCAGCGGGTCGTACCAAGAGACCCAGTACTTC.

There are a few counts of this clonotype. The chain couples TRBV15 to TRBJ2-6; TRBD1 matches at 7 bases. J lost 3 bases, V lost 1 base, and 6 bases had no gene match. CDR1 and CDR2 (germline): LNHNV, YYDKDF (reference sequence). CDR3 length: 17 amino acids. CDR3 sequence: CATSRAKGAGGANVLTF. The CDR3 DNA reads as TGTGCCACCAGCAGAGCTAAGGGGGCAGGTGGGGCCAACGTCCTGACTTTC.

The V and J genes are TRBV30 and TRBJ1-1; D call uncertain. The length of the CDR3 is 13 residues. Germline CDR1 is GTSNPN and CDR2 is SVGIG (reference sequence). V lost 4 bases and J lost 0, with 9 bases in between. DNA for the CDR3: TGTGCCTGGATGCGGGGTATGAACACTGAAGCTTTCTTT. This encodes CAWMRGMNTEAFF.

This clonotype occurred a few times. The chain combines TRBV7-9 with TRBJ2-5; 7 positions agree with TRBD1. V dropped 7 bases and J dropped 5; count of bases not matched to a gene: 4. The CDR3 has 12 amino acids. In germline, CDR1 is SEHNR, CDR2 FQNEAQ (reference sequence). The CDR3 DNA is TGTGCCAGCAACGAACAGGGGGAGACCCAGTACTTC. Amino acid sequence: CASNEQGETQYF.

There are many counts of this clonotype. The genes are TRBV4-2 and TRBJ2-1, with D hard to call. V was trimmed by 4 bases and J by 10 bases, leaving 14 bases between them. Germline CDR1 is LGHNA and CDR2 is YNFKEQ. The CDR3 runs 13 residues. The CDR3 coding sequence is TGTGCCAGCAGCCCCAACAGAGGTTCCGAGCAGTTCTTC. It yields the protein CASSPNRGSEQFF.

This clonotype occurred a few times. J is TRBJ1-1 and V is TRBV5-6, with D perhaps TRBD1 (5 bases). V was pared by 0 bases and J by 7 bases, with 13 bases between. The CDR3 totals 14 residues. Germline V gene data show CDR1 as SGHDT and CDR2 as YYEEEE. Here the CDR3 DNA reads TGTGCCAGCAGCTTGGCAGGGATCTCTATTGAAGCTTTCTTT. The encoded protein is CASSLAGISIEAFF. Complete variable domain (other parts from reference TRBV5-6 and TRBJ1-1): DAGVTQSPTHLIKTRGQQVTLRCSPKSGHDTVSWYQQALGQGPQFIFQYYEEEERQRGNFPDRFSGHQFPNYSSELNVNALLLGDSALYLCASSLAGISIEAFFGQGTRLTVV.

The chain joins TRBV7-2 to TRBJ2-3; 10 bases are shared with TRBD2. Germline CDR1 and CDR2: SGHTA and FQGNSA. Germline trimming cut 0 bases from V and 3 bases from J; bases unmatched to any gene: 6. This CDR3 comprises 17 residues. DNA of the CDR3: TGTGCCAGCAGCTTAGCGGCTAGCGGGAGAGGGACAGATACGCAGTATTTT. Protein: CASSLAASGRGTDTQYF.

About this clonotype itself: One base away lies a much larger clone, so this may be a sequencing read error. This rearrangement joins TRBV4-3 to TRBJ2-7; D tentatively reads TRBD1 or TRBD2 (5 bases each). From germline, CDR1 is LGHNA and CDR2 YSLEER. The CDR3 spans 13 residues. The CDR3 spells CASSQDSRDEHYF. CDR3 coding DNA: TGCGCCAGCAGCCAAGATAGCAGGGACGAGCATTACTTC.

This clonotype was detected a few times. The V gene is TRBV29-1, the J gene TRBJ1-2; D unclear. The CDR3 loop spans 10 amino acids. V lost 1 base and J 12 bases, leaving 9 bases between the germline ends. Germline V gene sequence: CDR1 SQVTM, CDR2 ANQGSEA. Here the CDR3 reads CSVEGEGNTF. The CDR3, as DNA: TGCAGCGTTGAAGGGGAGGGCAACACCTTC.

This clonotype was seen a few times. This rearrangement joins TRBV12-3 or TRBV12-4 to TRBJ1-1; the D gene is possibly TRBD1 (6 bases). The CDR3 runs to 13 residues. Trimming took 5 bases from V and 5 from J, leaving 12 bases between them. Here the CDR3 DNA reads TGTGCCAGCAGTCAAAACAGGGTGACTGAAGCTTTCTTT. Encoded protein: CASSQNRVTEAFF.

This clonotype was recorded many times. The chain combines TRBV12-3 or TRBV12-4 with TRBJ2-1; D gene uncertain. Trimming took 5 bases from V and 0 from J, leaving 23 bases between them. The CDR3 has 19 amino acids. This chain's CDR3 is CASSVPGWPVDSSYNEQFF. The CDR3 DNA follows: TGTGCCAGCAGTGTCCCCGGTTGGCCGGTTGATAGCTCCTACAATGAGCAGTTCTTC.

This clonotype has a count of ten or more. V gene TRBV12-3 or TRBV12-4 combines with J gene TRBJ2-1; D is perhaps TRBD1 (5 bases). Trimming shortened V by 5 bases and J by 9 bases, and 11 bases separated the two germline ends. The CDR3 is 12 amino acids. This CDR3 reads CASSGAGGEQFF. The CDR3 bases are TGTGCCAGCAGTGGGGCCGGCGGTGAGCAGTTCTTC.

This clonotype was counted only a few times. The chain carries TRBV24-1 and TRBJ2-2, with D possibly TRBD2 on 5 matching bases. The CDR3 length is 13 residues. Germline CDR1 and CDR2: KGHDR and SFDVKD. The V end lost 4 bases, the J end lost 9 bases, and 11 bases lay between the germline ends. CDR3 in amino acids: CATSERAHRELFF. The DNA of the CDR3 is TGTGCCACCAGTGAGCGGGCCCACCGGGAGCTGTTTTTT.

This clonotype was observed at least ten times. The chain recombines TRBV4-1 with TRBJ2-5, with D possibly TRBD1 on 5 matching bases. CDR3 length: 14 amino acids. Per the germline V gene, CDR1 is MGHRA and CDR2 is YSYEKL. Trimming removed 0 bases at V and 5 bases at J, with 10 bases between. The CDR3 DNA is TGCGCCAGCAGCCAAGAAGGGGAAGGGGAGACCCAGTACTTC. Translating it yields CASSQEGEGETQYF.

This clonotype was recorded many times. J is TRBJ2-3 and V is TRBV6-2 or TRBV6-3; TRBD2 matches 10 bases. CDR3 length equals 15 residues. V dropped 3 bases and J dropped 6; count of bases not matched to a gene: 6. Looked up from germline, CDR1 is MNHEY and CDR2 is SVGEGT. The CDR3 sequence is CASSYKSSGSDTQYF. CDR3 coding DNA: TGTGCCAGCAGTTATAAGTCTAGCGGGAGCGATACGCAGTATTTT.